Given below is one T cell receptor beta chain in context. Antigen unknown. TCRdb's table, derived via immunoSEQ multiplex PCR, lists solely in-frame clones and lacks some. The data hold around 940,000 clones, with 76% observed a single time. The CDR3 is made up of 15 amino acids. Looked up from germline, CDR1 is LNHDA and CDR2 is SQIVND (reference sequence). V was clipped by 3 bases and J by 0 bases, with 9 bases between them. The donors, healthy adults who were HIV-negative, had experienced no recent acute infections or vaccinations. These data come from a study of shared clonotypes between healthy human individuals. The overall study: Samples came from two female and three male donors aged 18 to 49. The study's findings and limits: Relative to clonotypes present in all four donors, those not shared had lower generation probabilities. It was expected that sequencing depth would affect clonotype sharing among donors.

The sequencing sample was made of memory CD4+ T cells sorted from blood. Subset defined: CD45RA-negative fraction. The clonotype comes from a man aged 18 to 29 in good health. The chain recombines TRBV19 with TRBJ2-1; no clear D gene. CDR3 in DNA: TGTGCCAGTAGTATTTTCTACAACTCCTACAATGAGCAGTTCTTC. It is translated as CASSIFYNSYNEQFF. The entire variable domain, with the rest obtained from reference TRBV19 and TRBJ2-1, is as follows: DGGITQSPKYLFRKEGQNVTLSCEQNLNHDAMYWYRQDPGQGLRLIYYSQIVNDFQKGDIAEGYSVSREKKESFPLTVTSAQKNPTAFYLCASSIFYNSYNEQFFGPGTRLTVL.